This T cell receptor beta chain is from a study of post-analysis software for immune sequencing data. Points from the study as a whole: TRBV segments more frequent in patients than in controls numbered several and included TRBV5-6, TRBV5-1 and TRBV20-1.

Sequencing libraries made from TCR beta cDNA carried unique molecular identifiers. TCRdb re-derived calls from the PCR reads in MiXCR, one entry per CDR3 protein. Of 750,000 to 900,000 distinct CDR3 sequences listed, about 43% are singletons. This clonotype has only a few counts. As yet, its antigen is unknown. The CDR3 has 13 residues. V was trimmed by 5 bases and J by 10 bases, leaving 15 bases between them. Germline CDR1 and CDR2: MNHEY and SVGAGI. Sequenced: blood. The rearrangement uses TRBV6-5 and TRBJ2-1; tentatively, D is TRBD2 (5 bases). This receptor was identified in a girl aged 10 to 17 with multiple sclerosis. The CDR3, as DNA: TGTGCCAGCAGTCCCGGGGAGATCTACGAGCAGTTCTTC. It encodes CASSPGEIYEQFF.